This T cell receptor beta chain was sequenced in a study of blood T cells in healthy people across ages. CDR1 is LGHDT, CDR2 YNNKEL, per germline (reference sequence). This CDR3 is 14 amino acids long. It was with a sample-barcoded 5' primer and a J-beta primer mix that a second PCR of roughly 6 to 12 cycles was run. Through a template-switch adaptor with 12 random nucleotides, each cDNA molecule received a tag. TCRdb called the 5' RACE reads again in MiXCR, with one record for every CDR3 protein. The sample contains hundreds of thousands of distinct CDR3 sequences, around 43% of which appear only once.

The receptor comes from a man aged 80 or over in good health. Sequenced input: blood. The rearrangement joins TRBV3-1 to TRBJ2-7; the D gene is possibly TRBD1 (6 bases). Near its end, the DNA agrees better with TRBJ2-5, so the J call may be wrong. The CDR3 protein is CASSQVTGLETQYF. CDR3 DNA: TGTGCCAGCAGCCAAGTAACAGGGTTAGAGACCCAGTACTTC.